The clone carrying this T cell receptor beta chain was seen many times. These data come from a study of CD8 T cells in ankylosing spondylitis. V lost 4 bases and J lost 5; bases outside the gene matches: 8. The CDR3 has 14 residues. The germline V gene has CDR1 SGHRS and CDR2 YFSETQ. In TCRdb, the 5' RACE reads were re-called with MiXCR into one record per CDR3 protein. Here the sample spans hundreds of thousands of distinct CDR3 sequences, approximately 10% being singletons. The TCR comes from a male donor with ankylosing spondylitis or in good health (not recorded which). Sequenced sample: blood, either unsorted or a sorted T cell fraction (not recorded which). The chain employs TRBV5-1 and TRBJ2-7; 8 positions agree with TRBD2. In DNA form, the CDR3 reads TGCGCCAGCAGCCCAGATAGCGGGGTTGACGAGCAGTACTTC. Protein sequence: CASSPDSGVDEQYF.